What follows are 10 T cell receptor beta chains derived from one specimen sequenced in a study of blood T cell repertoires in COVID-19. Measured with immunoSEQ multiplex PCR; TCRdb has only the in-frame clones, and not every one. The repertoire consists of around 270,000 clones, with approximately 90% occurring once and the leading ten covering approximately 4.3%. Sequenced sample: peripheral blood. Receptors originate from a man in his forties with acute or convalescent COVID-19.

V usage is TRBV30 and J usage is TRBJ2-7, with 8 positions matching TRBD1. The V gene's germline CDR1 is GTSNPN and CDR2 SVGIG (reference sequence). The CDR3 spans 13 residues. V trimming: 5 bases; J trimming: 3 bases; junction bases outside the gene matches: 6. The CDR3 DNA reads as TGTGCCTGGTGTTCTGGGACAGGCTACGAGCAGTACTTC. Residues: CAWCSGTGYEQYF.

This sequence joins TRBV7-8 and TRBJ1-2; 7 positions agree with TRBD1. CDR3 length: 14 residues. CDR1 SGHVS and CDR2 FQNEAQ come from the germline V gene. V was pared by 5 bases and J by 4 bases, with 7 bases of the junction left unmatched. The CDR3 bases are TGTGCCAGCAGCCTTCGGACAGGTTCCTATGGCTACACCTTC. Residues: CASSLRTGSYGYTF.

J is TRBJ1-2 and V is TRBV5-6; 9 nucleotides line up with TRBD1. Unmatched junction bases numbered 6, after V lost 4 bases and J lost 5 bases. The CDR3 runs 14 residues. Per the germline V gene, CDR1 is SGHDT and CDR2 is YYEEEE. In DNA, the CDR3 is TGTGCCAGCAGCGCGCCGGGACAGGGTTATGGCTACACCTTC. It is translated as CASSAPGQGYGYTF.

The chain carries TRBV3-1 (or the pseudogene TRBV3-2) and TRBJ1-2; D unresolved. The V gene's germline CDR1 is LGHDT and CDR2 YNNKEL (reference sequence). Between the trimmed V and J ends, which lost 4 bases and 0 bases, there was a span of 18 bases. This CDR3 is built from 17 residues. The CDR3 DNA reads TGTGCCAGCAGCCTCCTCCTCCTTCCGAGAGCTAACTATGGCTACACCTTC. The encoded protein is CASSLLLLPRANYGYTF.

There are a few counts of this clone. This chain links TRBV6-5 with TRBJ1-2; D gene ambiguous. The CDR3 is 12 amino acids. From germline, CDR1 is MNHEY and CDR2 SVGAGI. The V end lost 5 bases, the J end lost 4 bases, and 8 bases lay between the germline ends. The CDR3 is CASSPVFYGYTF. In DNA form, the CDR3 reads TGTGCCAGCAGTCCGGTCTTCTATGGCTACACCTTC.

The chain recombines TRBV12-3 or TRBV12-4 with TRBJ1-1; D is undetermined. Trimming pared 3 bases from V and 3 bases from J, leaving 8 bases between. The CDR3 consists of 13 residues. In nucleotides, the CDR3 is TGTGCCAGCAGTTTTGCACAGCACACTGAAGCTTTCTTT. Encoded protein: CASSFAQHTEAFF.

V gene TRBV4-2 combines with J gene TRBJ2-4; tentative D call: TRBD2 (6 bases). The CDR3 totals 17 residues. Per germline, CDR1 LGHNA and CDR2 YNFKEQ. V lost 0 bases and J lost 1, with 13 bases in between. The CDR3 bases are TGTGCCAGCAGCCAAGAAGTACTAGCCAGCGCCAAAAACATTCAGTACTTC. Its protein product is CASSQEVLASAKNIQYF.

The CDR3 sequence is CAISNRQADSYEQYF. The CDR3 DNA is TGTGCCATCAGTAACCGACAGGCGGATTCCTACGAGCAGTACTTC. The chain has TRBV10-3 and TRBJ2-7; D is possibly TRBD1 (6 bases). The V gene's germline CDR1 is ENHRY and CDR2 SYGVKD. V dropped 5 bases and J dropped 1 base, with 15 bases sitting between them. The CDR3 is 15 residues long.

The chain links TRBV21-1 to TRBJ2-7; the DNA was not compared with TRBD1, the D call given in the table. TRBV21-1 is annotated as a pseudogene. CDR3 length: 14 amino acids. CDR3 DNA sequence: TGTGCCAGCAGCATTTGGGACAACCCCTACGAGCAGTACTTC. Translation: CASSIWDNPYEQYF.

The CDR3 bases are TGTGCCAGCTCATCAAGCGGGACTAGCTACTCAGATACGCAGTATTTT. Translated: CASSSSGTSYSDTQYF. The chain joins TRBV28 to TRBJ2-3; 9 bases line up with TRBD2. J lost 4 bases, V lost 8 bases, and 13 bases had no gene match. CDR1 MDHEN and CDR2 SYDVKM come from the germline V gene. This CDR3 contains 16 residues.